The rows below give T cell receptor beta chains drawn from one sample of a study of T cell responses to AZD1222 COVID-19 vaccine. TCRdb keeps only in-frame clones here, not all; method: immunoSEQ multiplex PCR. The sample has under 150,000 clones; 87% are singletons. The sample consisted of peripheral blood, taken 28 days after the second AZD1222 dose. These receptors came from an adult who received the AZD1222 COVID-19 vaccine. The CDR3 runs from the conserved cysteine through the conserved F or W. The D gene is left open where the match is weak. Rows give clone size only sometimes, using once, few, many, or a class for an expanded clone.

d_gene: TRBD1; v_gene: TRBV7-2; j_gene: TRBJ2-7; abundance: once; CDR3aa: CASSTRTGAYEQYF; CDR3nt: TGTGCCAGCAGCACACGGACAGGTGCCTACGAGCAGTACTTC
d_gene: -; v_gene: TRBV9; j_gene: TRBJ2-1; abundance: -; CDR3aa: CASSVRGFSYNEQFF; CDR3nt: TGTGCCAGCAGCGTAAGGGGGTTCTCCTACAATGAGCAGTTCTTC
d_gene: TRBD1; v_gene: TRBV7-8; j_gene: TRBJ1-2; abundance: -; CDR3aa: CASSEDRDWGYGYTF; CDR3nt: TGTGCCAGCAGCGAGGACAGGGATTGGGGCTATGGCTACACCTTC
d_gene: TRBD1; v_gene: TRBV23-1; j_gene: TRBJ1-5; abundance: -; CDR3aa: CAGLRDSPYSNQPQHF; CDR3nt: TGCGCCGGCCTCCGGGACAGCCCCTATAGCAATCAGCCCCAGCATTTT
d_gene: -; v_gene: TRBV5-1; j_gene: TRBJ2-3; abundance: -; CDR3aa: CASSKQRTTDTQYF; CDR3nt: TGCGCCAGCAGCAAGCAGCGGACAACAGATACGCAGTATTTT
d_gene: TRBD2; v_gene: TRBV9; j_gene: TRBJ2-2; abundance: -; CDR3aa: CASTPGGGWTGELFF; CDR3nt: TGTGCCAGCACCCCGGGGGGGGGTTGGACCGGGGAGCTGTTTTTT
d_gene: -; v_gene: TRBV15; j_gene: TRBJ1-2; abundance: -; CDR3aa: CATSRDTAPRYGYTF; CDR3nt: TGTGCCACCAGCAGAGACACAGCTCCTCGGTATGGCTACACCTTC
d_gene: -; v_gene: TRBV6-2/TRBV6-3; j_gene: TRBJ1-2; abundance: -; CDR3aa: CASSRALGAVGYTF; CDR3nt: TGTGCCAGCAGTCGCGCGCTGGGGGCGGTAGGCTACACCTTC
d_gene: -; v_gene: TRBV6-2/TRBV6-3; j_gene: TRBJ1-1; abundance: -; CDR3aa: CASSYSRQRGPEAFF; CDR3nt: TGTGCCAGCAGTTACTCGAGACAGAGGGGTCCCGAAGCTTTCTTT
d_gene: TRBD1; v_gene: TRBV6-5; j_gene: TRBJ1-2; abundance: -; CDR3aa: CASSRDREGGYTF; CDR3nt: TGTGCCAGCAGCCGTGACAGGGAAGGTGGCTACACCTTC
d_gene: -; v_gene: TRBV25-1; j_gene: TRBJ2-3; abundance: -; CDR3aa: CASSSGGGPFTDTQYF; CDR3nt: TGTGCCAGCAGTAGCGGCGGGGGCCCTTTCACAGATACGCAGTATTTT
d_gene: -; v_gene: TRBV6-5; j_gene: TRBJ1-4; abundance: -; CDR3aa: CASSSTDEKLFF; CDR3nt: TGTGCCAGCAGCTCCACAGATGAAAAACTGTTTTTT
d_gene: TRBD1; v_gene: TRBV5-1; j_gene: TRBJ1-5; abundance: -; CDR3aa: CASSLGGGLGNQPQHF; CDR3nt: TGCGCCAGCAGCCTTGGAGGGGGCCTTGGCAATCAGCCCCAGCATTTT
d_gene: TRBD1; v_gene: TRBV3-1/TRBV3-2; j_gene: TRBJ1-4; abundance: -; CDR3aa: CASSQARDRVAEKLFF; CDR3nt: TGTGCCAGCAGCCAAGCCCGGGACAGGGTCGCTGAAAAACTGTTTTTT
d_gene: TRBD1; v_gene: TRBV27; j_gene: TRBJ1-1; abundance: -; CDR3aa: CASSLSAGGTEAFF; CDR3nt: TGTGCCAGCAGTTTATCGGCAGGGGGCACTGAAGCTTTCTTT
d_gene: -; v_gene: TRBV9; j_gene: TRBJ2-7; abundance: -; CDR3aa: CASSSGPKQYF; CDR3nt: TGTGCCAGCAGCTCAGGGCCCAAGCAGTACTTC
d_gene: -; v_gene: TRBV14; j_gene: TRBJ1-6; abundance: -; CDR3aa: CASSQDPSGYNSPLHF; CDR3nt: TGTGCCAGCAGCCAAGATCCATCAGGGTATAATTCACCCCTCCACTTT
d_gene: TRBD1; v_gene: TRBV4-1; j_gene: TRBJ1-3; abundance: -; CDR3aa: CASSQATTRGLGNTIYF; CDR3nt: TGCGCCAGCAGCCAAGCTACTACCAGGGGGCTTGGAAACACCATATATTTT
d_gene: TRBD1; v_gene: TRBV2; j_gene: TRBJ1-6; abundance: -; CDR3aa: CASGGQGGSPLHF; CDR3nt: TGTGCCAGCGGAGGACAGGGAGGCTCACCCCTCCACTTT
d_gene: -; v_gene: TRBV23-1; j_gene: TRBJ1-2; abundance: -; CDR3aa: CASSQSERGGWYGYTF; CDR3nt: TGCGCCAGCAGTCAATCGGAGCGGGGCGGGTGGTATGGCTACACCTTC
d_gene: -; v_gene: TRBV11-3; j_gene: TRBJ2-5; abundance: -; CDR3aa: CASSLGVSFQETQYF; CDR3nt: TGTGCCAGCAGCTTGGGTGTGAGTTTCCAAGAGACCCAGTACTTC
d_gene: -; v_gene: TRBV19; j_gene: TRBJ1-1; abundance: -; CDR3aa: CASTSRGRRGTEAFF; CDR3nt: TGTGCCAGTACCTCACGGGGCAGGAGGGGCACTGAAGCTTTCTTT
d_gene: TRBD1; v_gene: TRBV5-1; j_gene: TRBJ2-7; abundance: -; CDR3aa: CASSPGQGLDEQYF; CDR3nt: TGCGCCAGCAGCCCGGGACAGGGGTTGGACGAGCAGTACTTC
d_gene: TRBD2; v_gene: TRBV7-6; j_gene: TRBJ2-1; abundance: -; CDR3aa: CASSASSGGAFNGQFF; CDR3nt: TGTGCCAGCAGCGCCTCTAGCGGGGGGGCTTTCAATGGGCAGTTCTTC
d_gene: -; v_gene: TRBV5-1; j_gene: TRBJ2-1; abundance: -; CDR3aa: CASRTSGSGPWNEQFF; CDR3nt: TGCGCCAGCAGAACCTCCGGGTCGGGACCCTGGAATGAGCAGTTCTTC
d_gene: TRBD1; v_gene: TRBV6-2/TRBV6-3; j_gene: TRBJ2-2; abundance: -; CDR3aa: CASSDRQGVTGELFF; CDR3nt: TGTGCCAGCAGTGACCGACAGGGGGTCACCGGGGAGCTGTTTTTT
d_gene: -; v_gene: TRBV2; j_gene: TRBJ2-1; abundance: -; CDR3aa: CASWLVVNEQFF; CDR3nt: TGTGCCAGCTGGCTGGTGGTCAATGAGCAGTTCTTC
d_gene: -; v_gene: TRBV6-4; j_gene: TRBJ2-2; abundance: -; CDR3aa: CATRPSPNTGELFF; CDR3nt: TGTGCCACCCGGCCCTCCCCGAACACCGGGGAGCTGTTTTTT
d_gene: -; v_gene: TRBV29-1; j_gene: TRBJ1-1; abundance: -; CDR3aa: CSVGFSNTEAFF; CDR3nt: TGCAGCGTTGGTTTTTCGAACACTGAAGCTTTCTTT
d_gene: TRBD1; v_gene: TRBV15; j_gene: TRBJ1-2; abundance: -; CDR3aa: CATSRDGTGAKFYGYTF; CDR3nt: TGTGCCACCAGCAGAGATGGGACAGGGGCGAAATTCTATGGCTACACCTTC
d_gene: TRBD1; v_gene: TRBV9; j_gene: TRBJ2-2; abundance: -; CDR3aa: CASSLGQGWSGELFF; CDR3nt: TGTGCCAGCAGCCTAGGACAGGGCTGGAGCGGGGAGCTGTTTTTT
d_gene: TRBD1; v_gene: TRBV2; j_gene: TRBJ1-1; abundance: -; CDR3aa: CASSLVGTGVTEAFF; CDR3nt: TGTGCCAGCAGCCTAGTCGGGACAGGGGTCACTGAAGCTTTCTTT
d_gene: TRBD1; v_gene: TRBV5-8; j_gene: TRBJ1-4; abundance: -; CDR3aa: CASSLVDWTGAEKLFF; CDR3nt: TGTGCCAGCAGCTTGGTGGATTGGACAGGGGCAGAAAAACTGTTTTTT
d_gene: TRBD1; v_gene: TRBV6-5; j_gene: TRBJ1-1; abundance: -; CDR3aa: CASRRQGDTEAFF; CDR3nt: TGTGCCAGCAGAAGACAGGGGGACACTGAAGCTTTCTTT
d_gene: -; v_gene: TRBV19; j_gene: TRBJ1-6; abundance: -; CDR3aa: CASSTRGRADSPLHF; CDR3nt: TGTGCCAGTAGTACTAGAGGCAGGGCGGATTCACCCCTCCACTTT
d_gene: -; v_gene: TRBV5-5; j_gene: TRBJ1-6; abundance: few; CDR3aa: CASSLAVYNSPLHF; CDR3nt: TGTGCCAGCAGCTTGGCGGTTTATAATTCACCCCTCCACTTT